The source of this T cell receptor (beta chain) is a study of blood T cell repertoires in COVID-19 (dated by TCRdb to 2018 to 2021). Study-level background: Collaborator samples came from the United States, Italy and Spain and covered acute and convalescent phases of COVID-19. A freely available public database, intended as a resource for researchers studying the immune response to SARS-CoV-2, is where the repertoires were released. HLA class I and class II types, where available, came from metadata supplied by the sample provider rather than from assay-based typing. Deeply sampled blood TCRbeta repertoires from subjects exposed to, actively infected with, or recovered from COVID-19 were included in the dataset. The samples were drawn from the first 160 participants of the ongoing ImmuneRACE study and from 1,254 subjects provided by 6 global collaborators. The prospective study material was composed of cDNA or gDNA derived from T cells, B-cell-depleted T cells, or PBMCs. Sample metadata almost always included a de-identified subject ID, COVID-19 status, age in years and sex. Study-wide conclusions, independent of this receptor: Clinical and demographic metadata were provided uncurated, with the amount varying by source and participant.

In the prospective study, participants were about 18 to 100 years old, resided in approximately 25 geographic areas of the United States, and were enrolled through a virtual design. In the prospective study, participants were assigned to cohorts based on the clinical history participants reported in a screening survey and a study questionnaire. In the prospective study, whole blood, serum and a nasopharyngeal or oropharyngeal swab were collected from each participant by mobile phlebotomists. Prospective study participants could optionally give additional blood draws and questionnaires over an approximately 2-month period. Blood samples from the prospective study were shipped frozen or at room temperature prior to DNA extraction. Relative to germline, V is missing 5 bases and J is missing 7 bases, with 12 bases of the junction outside any gene match. As encoded in the germline V gene (reference sequence), CDR1 is SEHNR while CDR2 is FQNEAQ. Its CDR3 holds 16 amino acids, cysteine through phenylalanine. CDR3 DNA is the only sequence kept; it has 48 bases, read in frame from the first base.

This clone occurred a few times. Its antigen remains unidentified. The input lacks base qualities; no much larger clone sits a single base away. TCRbeta CDR3 regions were amplified from genomic DNA by means of the immunoSEQ Assay, a bias-controlled multiplex PCR. Processing in the source paper ran as follows. The number of nucleated cells in each sample was estimated from the amplification of reference gene primers within the assay. To quantify the absolute abundance of each unique TCRbeta CDR3 rearrangement, sequence reads were collapsed and filtered. For each sample, productive Simpson clonality was calculated by taking the square root of Simpson's diversity index across productive rearrangements. Imported from immuneACCESS, the table was reduced by TCRdb to in-frame sequences with V and J called. These copies leave out some clones; in studies compared against another copy, an unresolved V gene accounts for under half, and the cause of the remainder is not known. Clonal size and the V and J genes are those of that table, whereas D and trimming came from the DNA. The table for this sample lists hundreds of thousands of clones; 65% to 90% of them were counted only once. Together, the top ten hold approximately 8.2% of the sample.

In this chain, TRBV7-9 is recombined with TRBJ1-4; 8 bases in the junction line up with TRBD1. The source is a woman aged 50 to 60 with acute COVID-19. Source material: PBMCs or T cells enriched from blood (not recorded which). The DNA is as follows: TGTGCCAGCAGCCTCGAGGGTGCAGGGGGCAGTGAAAAACTGTTTTTT. Translated, it reads CASSLEGAGGSEKLFF.